The 32 T cell receptor beta chains reported below all come from one sample, sequenced in a study of blood T cell repertoires in COVID-19 (dated by TCRdb to about 2020). Receptors were amplified or captured by the immunoSEQ multiplex PCR assay. TCRdb took over this immuneACCESS table, retaining in-frame rearrangements with V and J assigned. Such tables are incomplete; in checked studies, under half of the missing clones stem from an unresolved V gene, and the remainder is unexplained. The sample table records 150,000 or so clones; about nine tenths of these occur just once. The ten largest clones capture 4% of the sample. The sequenced sample was peripheral blood. These receptors were obtained from a woman aged 70-85 years with acute or convalescent COVID-19.

The gene calls are TRBV30 and TRBJ1-6, with no clear D. Germline lookup yields CDR1 GTSNPN and CDR2 SVGIG (reference sequence). V lost 2 bases and J 4 bases, leaving 15 bases between the germline ends. CDR3 length equals 16 residues. CDR3 protein: CAWSPEGGFYNSPLHF. CDR3 DNA: TGTGCCTGGAGTCCTGAAGGAGGGTTTTATAATTCACCCCTCCACTTT.

In nucleotides, the CDR3 is TGTGCCAGCAGCCAAGTGGGACAGGGAGTCCCTGGGGCCAACGTCCTGACTTTC. It specifies CASSQVGQGVPGANVLTF. The gene calls are TRBV4-2 and TRBJ2-6; TRBD1 agrees at 9 bases. Germline CDR1 is LGHNA and CDR2 is YNFKEQ. V trimming: 1 base; J trimming: 2 bases; junction bases outside the gene matches: 6. The CDR3 totals 18 residues.

The J gene is TRBJ2-1, the V gene TRBV10-3; maybe TRBD2 (6 bases). Per germline, CDR1 ENHRY and CDR2 SYGVKD. The CDR3 totals 14 residues. V was clipped by 8 bases and J by 3 bases, with 14 bases between them. The CDR3: CAIGMREDYNEQFF. The CDR3 region has the DNA TGTGCCATCGGGATGCGGGAAGACTACAATGAGCAGTTCTTC.

The chain is built from TRBV9 and TRBJ2-5; 9 nucleotides line up with TRBD1. J was trimmed by 5 bases and V by 4 bases; bases with no gene match: 6. Germline-derived CDR1 and CDR2 are SGDLS and YYNGEE. The CDR3 length is 14 residues. CDR3 bases: TGTGCCAGCAGCCCCGGGGACAGGGTTGAGACCCAGTACTTC. This sequence encodes CASSPGDRVETQYF.

V usage is TRBV5-5 and J usage is TRBJ1-1; unclear D gene. The CDR3 loop spans 12 amino acids. V gave up 3 bases and J gave up 11 bases, with 14 bases separating them. Per the germline V gene, CDR1 is SGHKS and CDR2 is YYEKEE (reference sequence). The CDR3 DNA reads TGTGCCAGCAGCTCCCGAAGCCCCTGGGCTTTCTTT. It codes for CASSSRSPWAFF.

The sample holds one count of this clone. The gene calls are TRBV19 and TRBJ2-7, with D perhaps TRBD1 (6 bases). Trimming stripped 6 bases from V and 5 bases from J, with 32 bases between. Germline-derived CDR1 and CDR2 are LNHDA and SQIVND (reference sequence). The length of the CDR3 is 19 residues. This CDR3 is CASSRGLGQGSVVRNEQYF. DNA for the CDR3: TGTGCCAGTAGCCGTGGGTTGGGACAAGGGTCGGTGGTTCGGAACGAGCAGTACTTC.

This chain uses TRBV28 with TRBJ1-2, with D possibly being TRBD1 (5 bases). The length of the CDR3 is 16 residues. V shed 4 bases and J shed 2 bases, with 17 bases lying between them. Looked up from germline, CDR1 is MDHEN and CDR2 is SYDVKM. The CDR3 here is CASSSPLTALNYGYTF. The DNA of the CDR3 is TGTGCCAGCAGTTCTCCCCTGACAGCTTTAAACTATGGCTACACCTTC.

The rearrangement joins TRBV5-1 to TRBJ1-1; 8 bases map to TRBD1. The V gene's germline CDR1 is SGHRS and CDR2 YFSETQ. The V segment lost 0 bases and the J segment 4 bases; nucleotides outside the gene matches: 8. The CDR3 spans 16 residues. The CDR3 reads CASSLGPDRVRTEAFF. In DNA form, the CDR3 reads TGCGCCAGCAGCTTGGGTCCGGACAGGGTTCGCACTGAAGCTTTCTTT.

The chain combines TRBV7-8 with TRBJ2-5; perhaps TRBD1 as D (6 bases). Trimming pared 1 base from V and 5 bases from J, leaving 17 bases between. Germline V gene lookup returns CDR1 SGHVS and CDR2 FQNEAQ. This CDR3 has 16 amino acids. The CDR3 loop is CASSLEDSWPAETQYF. The CDR3 bases are TGTGCCAGCAGCTTAGAGGACAGTTGGCCCGCGGAGACCCAGTACTTC.

The gene calls are TRBV6-1 and TRBJ1-4; 9 positions match TRBD1. Looked up from germline, CDR1 is MNHNS and CDR2 is SASEGT. This CDR3 region has 13 residues. J gave up 8 bases and V 8 bases, and 6 bases lay outside the gene matches. The CDR3 nucleotides are TGTGCCAGCTCGGACAGGGGTAGAGAAAAACTGTTTTTT. Its protein is CASSDRGREKLFF.

The chain joins TRBV3-1 (or the pseudogene TRBV3-2) to TRBJ1-4; D perhaps matches TRBD1 (6 bases). Germline CDR1 LGHDT, CDR2 YNNKEL (reference sequence). Between the trimmed V and J ends, which lost 2 bases and 7 bases, there was a span of 11 bases. The CDR3 runs to 14 residues. The CDR3 protein is CASSQTGLSEKLFF. For the CDR3, the DNA is TGTGCCAGCAGCCAAACAGGGTTAAGTGAAAAACTGTTTTTT.

This CDR3 reads CASSLLRANTEAFF. The CDR3 DNA follows: TGTGCCAGCAGTTTATTAAGAGCGAACACTGAAGCTTTCTTT. The V call is TRBV28, the J call TRBJ1-1; D is unresolved. CDR1 and CDR2 (germline): MDHEN, SYDVKM. V lost 1 base, J lost 1 base, and 7 bases lay in between. The CDR3 is 14 amino acids.

CDR3 amino acids: CASSQAAILAGGDTDTQYF. The CDR3 DNA sequence: TGCGCCAGCAGCCAAGCCGCAATTCTAGCGGGAGGCGATACAGATACGCAGTATTTT. The chain carries TRBV4-3 and TRBJ2-3, with 11 positions matching TRBD2. The CDR3 loop spans 19 amino acids. V was pared by 1 base and J by 3 bases, with 12 bases of the junction left unmatched. Germline V lookup: CDR1 LGHNA, CDR2 YSLEER.

A single count supports this clone. The V call is TRBV5-4, the J call TRBJ2-3; D is undetermined. The germline gives CDR1 SGHNT, CDR2 YYREEE (reference sequence). The CDR3 totals 16 residues. V lost 0 bases and J 0 bases, leaving 11 bases between the germline ends. The CDR3: CASSLARGTSTDTQYF. In DNA, the CDR3 is TGTGCCAGCAGCTTGGCGCGAGGAACTAGCACAGATACGCAGTATTTT.

The chain links TRBV6-2 or TRBV6-3 to TRBJ2-1; TRBD2 matches at 7 bases. Germline V lookup: CDR1 MNHEY, CDR2 SVGEGT. V shed 3 bases, J shed 0 bases, and the junction held 5 bases outside the gene matches. The CDR3 covers 16 residues. CDR3 loop: CASSYFGGSSYNEQFF. The DNA for the CDR3 is TGTGCCAGCAGTTATTTCGGGGGGAGCTCCTACAATGAGCAGTTCTTC.

V usage is TRBV5-1 and J usage is TRBJ2-3; 7 bases map to TRBD2. V lost 1 base to trimming and J lost 4 bases; unmatched junction nucleotides: 9. CDR1 SGHRS and CDR2 YFSETQ come from the germline V gene. CDR3 size: 16 residues. The DNA for the CDR3 is TGCGCCAGCAGCTTGTGGGGGGGAGCGGCGGCAGATACGCAGTATTTT. Translated: CASSLWGGAAADTQYF.

The chain couples TRBV18 to TRBJ2-3; no firm D call. The CDR3 is made up of 13 amino acids. The germline V gene encodes CDR1 KGHSH and CDR2 LQKENI. V was shortened by 4 bases and J by 4 bases, with 9 bases between the two germline ends. The DNA for the CDR3 is TGTGCCAGCTCACGCCTCGAGCCAGATACGCAGTATTTT. This gives the protein CASSRLEPDTQYF. Supplemented by reference TRBV18 and TRBJ2-3, the full variable domain reads NAGVMQNPRHLVRRRGQEARLRCSPMKGHSHVYWYRQLPEEGLKFMVYLQKENIIDESGMPKERFSAEFPKEGPSILRIQQVVRGDSAAYFCASSRLEPDTQYFGPGTRLTVL.

CDR3 bases: TGTGCCAGTATGCCCGGGGGGGCAGATACGCAGTATTTT. It yields the protein CASMPGGADTQYF. The gene calls are TRBV19 and TRBJ2-3, with 8 bases aligning to TRBD2. Per germline, CDR1 LNHDA and CDR2 SQIVND (reference sequence). This CDR3 is built from 13 residues. The trim removed 7 bases at V and 4 bases at J, leaving 4 bases unmatched.

This chain joins TRBV28 and TRBJ2-6, with D maybe TRBD2 (6 bases). Germline lookup yields CDR1 MDHEN and CDR2 SYDVKM. CDR3 length equals 16 residues. Trimming removed 5 bases from V and 2 bases from J, with 13 bases in between. CDR3 nucleotides: TGTGCCAGCAGTGGAGCCGGGGGTGCTGGGGCCAACGTCCTGACTTTC. Its protein is CASSGAGGAGANVLTF.

V and J are TRBV4-2 and TRBJ1-1; 7 positions match TRBD1. The CDR3 covers 15 residues. From germline, CDR1 is LGHNA and CDR2 YNFKEQ. V lost 8 bases and J lost 3; bases outside the gene matches: 12. This CDR3 is CASVRQGKWDTEAFF. CDR3 DNA: TGTGCCAGCGTCAGACAGGGCAAATGGGACACTGAAGCTTTCTTT.

This clone was picked up one time. The V call is TRBV7-6, the J call TRBJ2-2; D perhaps matches TRBD1 (5 bases). Trimming cost V 6 bases and J 3 bases, with 14 bases left between them. The CDR3 extends over 15 amino acids. Germline CDR1 SGHVS, CDR2 FNYEAQ. The chain's CDR3 is CASRKGQGDTGELFF. The CDR3 nucleotides read TGTGCCAGCAGAAAAGGGCAGGGCGACACCGGGGAGCTGTTTTTT. Full variable domain (missing parts from reference TRBV7-6 and TRBJ2-2): GAGVSQSPRYKVTKRGQDVALRCDPISGHVSLYWYRQALGQGPEFLTYFNYEAQQDKSGLPNDRFSAERPEGSISTLTIQRTEQRDSAMYRCASRKGQGDTGELFFGEGSRLTVL.

J is TRBJ1-6 and V is TRBV3-1 (or the pseudogene TRBV3-2), with D unclear. Germline values: CDR1 LGHDT, CDR2 YNNKEL (reference sequence). The CDR3 is 15 residues long. V was clipped by 4 bases and J by 6 bases, with 13 bases between them. The CDR3 reads CASSPRPVANSPLHF. The CDR3 DNA is TGTGCCAGCAGCCCGCGACCCGTAGCTAATTCACCCCTCCACTTT.

The rearrangement joins TRBV9 to TRBJ2-3; D not resolved. This CDR3 region has 11 residues. V dropped 4 bases and J dropped 6 bases, with 6 bases sitting between them. Germline CDR1 and CDR2: SGDLS and YYNGEE. CDR3: CASSLQDTQYF. The CDR3 nucleotides are TGTGCCAGCAGCCTCCAGGATACGCAGTATTTT.

The gene calls are TRBV20-1 and TRBJ2-7; tentatively, D is TRBD2 (6 bases). Trimming cost V 3 bases and J 0 bases, with 15 bases left between them. Germline V gene lookup returns CDR1 DFQATT and CDR2 SNEGSKA (reference sequence). The CDR3 extends over 15 amino acids. CDR3 nucleotides: TGCAGTGCTAGTATCGGGGGTCGGACCTCCTACGAGCAGTACTTC. It codes for CSASIGGRTSYEQYF.

CDR3 loop: CASSQGTSGERTDTQYF. The CDR3 DNA is TGTGCCAGCAGCCAGGGGACTAGCGGGGAGCGCACAGATACGCAGTATTTT. J is TRBJ2-3 and V is TRBV6-2 or TRBV6-3, with 13 bases identical to TRBD2. V trimming: 6 bases; J trimming: 1 base; junction bases outside the gene matches: 7. This CDR3 region has 17 residues. Per germline, CDR1 MNHEY and CDR2 SVGEGT.

The chain couples TRBV7-9 to TRBJ1-2; no clear D. The CDR3 has 12 amino acids. Germline V gives CDR1 SEHNR, CDR2 FQNEAQ (reference sequence). Trimming took off 6 bases at V and 0 bases at J, with 5 bases between the two ends. The CDR3 DNA sequence: TGTGCCAGCAGAGGAGCTAACTATGGCTACACCTTC. Translated, it gives CASRGANYGYTF.

The chain carries TRBV7-2 and TRBJ1-2, with TRBD1 identical over 12 bases. This CDR3 region has 15 residues. The trim removed 5 bases at V and 5 bases at J, leaving 6 bases unmatched. CDR1 is SGHTA and CDR2 is FQGNSA in the germline V gene. For the CDR3, the DNA is TGTGCCAGCAGCGGGACAGGGGGCGAGGGGTATGGCTACACCTTC. Translation gives CASSGTGGEGYGYTF.

V is TRBV19 and J is TRBJ2-7, with D uncertain. V shed 3 bases and J shed 2 bases, with 20 bases lying between them. The CDR3 consists of 17 residues. Germline assignment: CDR1 LNHDA and CDR2 SQIVND (reference sequence). The CDR3 nucleotides are TGTGCCAGTAGTATGTTTGCTGCAGGCGAAGGAACCTACGAGCAGTACTTC. It codes for CASSMFAAGEGTYEQYF.

This clone was recorded only once. This same CDR3 is encoded by further DNA sequences in the sample. The V gene is TRBV18, the J gene TRBJ1-6, with 9 bases that match TRBD1. The CDR3 totals 15 residues. The germline gives CDR1 KGHSH, CDR2 LQKENI. Trimming at V came to 3 bases and at J to 7 bases, leaving 4 bases not matched to a gene. The CDR3 region is CASSPKGQGNSPLHF. The CDR3 DNA follows: TGTGCCAGCTCACCTAAAGGACAGGGGAATTCACCCCTCCACTTT.

This chain uses TRBV5-6 with TRBJ2-3, with D maybe TRBD2 (6 bases). Trimming shortened V by 2 bases and J by 2 bases, and 9 bases separated the two germline ends. Germline CDR1 reads SGHDT; CDR2 reads YYEEEE. The CDR3 sequence is 14 residues long. The CDR3: CASSFTSFTDTQYF. The CDR3 DNA follows: TGTGCCAGCAGCTTTACTAGCTTCACAGATACGCAGTATTTT.

The V and J genes are TRBV7-3 and TRBJ2-1, with 7 bases aligning to TRBD2. Germline CDR1 reads SGHTA; CDR2 reads FQGTGA. The CDR3 is made up of 15 amino acids. The trim removed 5 bases at V and 2 bases at J, leaving 6 bases unmatched. The CDR3 region is CASSMRRETYNEQFF. The CDR3 DNA reads TGTGCCAGCAGCATGCGGCGGGAGACCTACAATGAGCAGTTCTTC. The whole variable domain, remainder taken from reference TRBV7-3 and TRBJ2-1, is GAGVSQTPSNKVTEKGKYVELRCDPISGHTALYWYRQSLGQGPEFLIYFQGTGAADDSGLPNDRFFAVRPEGSVSTLKIQRTERGDSAVYLCASSMRRETYNEQFFGPGTRLTVL.

A note on this clone: The junction does not match germline at one end; this may be a read error. V usage is TRBV5-1 and J usage is TRBJ2-2; 7 nucleotides align to TRBD1. The CDR3 covers 16 residues. Germline V gene lookup returns CDR1 SGHRS and CDR2 YFSETQ. The CDR3 nucleotides are TGCGCCAGCAAAAGGGACAGCGCTGCGAACGCCGGGGAGCTGTTTTTT. Its translation: CASKRDSAANAGELFF.